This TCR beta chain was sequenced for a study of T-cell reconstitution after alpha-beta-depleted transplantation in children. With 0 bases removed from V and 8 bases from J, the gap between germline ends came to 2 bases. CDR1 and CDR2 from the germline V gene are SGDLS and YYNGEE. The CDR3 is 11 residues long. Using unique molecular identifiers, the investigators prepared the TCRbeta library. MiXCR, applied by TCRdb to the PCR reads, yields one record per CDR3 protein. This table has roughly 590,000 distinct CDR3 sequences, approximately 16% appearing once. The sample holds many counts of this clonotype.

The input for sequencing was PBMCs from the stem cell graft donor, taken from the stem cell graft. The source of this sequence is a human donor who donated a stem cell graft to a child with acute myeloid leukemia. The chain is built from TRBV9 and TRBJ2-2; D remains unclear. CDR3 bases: TGTGCCAGCAGCGTAGAAGGGGAGCTGTTTTTT. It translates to CASSVEGELFF. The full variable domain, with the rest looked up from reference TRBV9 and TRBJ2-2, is DSGVTQTPKHLITATGQRVTLRCSPRSGDLSVYWYQQSLDQGLQFLIQYYNGEERAKGNILERFSAQQFPDLHSELNLSSLELGDSALYFCASSVEGELFFGEGSRLTVL.